This T cell receptor (beta chain) appears in the sequencing data of a study of blood T cell repertoires in COVID-19 (dated by TCRdb to the early 2020s). Describing the broader study: Collaborator samples came from the United States, Italy and Spain and covered acute and convalescent phases of COVID-19. The prospective study material was composed of cDNA or gDNA derived from T cells, B-cell-depleted T cells, or PBMCs. The dataset comprised deeply sampled blood TCRbeta repertoires from subjects exposed to, actively infected with, or recovered from COVID-19. A freely available public database, intended as a resource for researchers studying the immune response to SARS-CoV-2, is where the repertoires were released. Samples came from the ongoing ImmuneRACE study (first 160 participants) plus 1,254 subjects from 6 global collaborators. Sample metadata almost always included a de-identified subject ID, COVID-19 status, age in years and sex. HLA class I and class II types, where available, came from metadata supplied by the sample provider rather than from assay-based typing.

TCRbeta CDR3 regions were amplified from genomic DNA by means of the immunoSEQ Assay, a bias-controlled multiplex PCR. Per the source publication's procedure: Within the assay, amplification of reference gene primers was used to estimate how many nucleated cells each sample contained. To quantify the absolute abundance of each unique TCRbeta CDR3 rearrangement, sequence reads were collapsed and filtered. For each sample, productive Simpson clonality was calculated as the square root of Simpson's diversity index across productive rearrangements. In TCRdb, the immuneACCESS table is reduced to in-frame sequences with V and J assigned. These tables do not hold every clone; where another copy was compared, an unresolved V gene accounts for under half, and the others remain unexplained. V, J and clone size derive from that table, while D and trimming were established from the DNA sequence. This sample is represented by under 85,000 clones; 90% of them were singletons. About 5% of the sample is taken by the ten largest.

CDR1 is given as GTSNPN and CDR2 as SVGIG, both from the germline V gene (reference sequence). Clipping removes 4 bases from V and 9 bases from J, with 14 as the unmatched junction base count. CDR3 length: 15 amino acids, cysteine to phenylalanine. Only the CDR3 region is kept as DNA, spanning 45 bases read in frame from base 1. Study-level results and caveats: The quantity of clinical and demographic metadata differed by source and by participant and was supplied without curation.

This clone was recorded a few times. No antigen is known for it. No base qualities exist here, and no much larger clone lies one base off it. Each collaborating institution followed its own protocols to collect whole blood in K2EDTA tubes. For TCRbeta analysis, collaborators shipped samples in one of three forms: frozen whole blood, isolated PBMCs, or DNA extracted from either of those sample types. This receptor was taken from a man aged 50-59 years with acute or convalescent COVID-19. The sample consisted of peripheral blood. The rearranged segments are TRBV30 and TRBJ2-1; TRBD1 matches 8 bases in the middle. The CDR3 corresponds to CAWTHLTGGPTEQFF. The nucleotide sequence reads as follows: TGTGCCTGGACCCATTTAACAGGGGGGCCTACTGAGCAGTTCTTC.